Presented here are 24 T cell receptor beta chains from one specimen sequenced in a study of shared clonotypes between healthy human individuals. Clones were sequenced by immunoSEQ multiplex PCR, and TCRdb holds only the in-frame ones, with some missing. The data hold roughly 1.5 million clones, with nearly 99% observed a single time. The specimen was naive CD4+ T cells sorted from blood. Documented subset: CD45RA+ positively selected. These receptors all stem from a man younger than 40 in good health.

This clone was observed a single time. The identical CDR3 is also encoded by other nucleotide sequences in the sample. The chain employs TRBV9 and TRBJ1-1, with D unresolved. The CDR3 covers 13 residues. V lost 0 bases and J lost 3, with 6 bases in between. CDR1 is SGDLS and CDR2 is YYNGEE in the germline V gene. This CDR3 is CASSVEADTEAFF. DNA of the CDR3: TGTGCCAGCAGCGTAGAGGCCGACACTGAAGCTTTCTTT.

V usage is TRBV2 and J usage is TRBJ2-2; 10 bases fit TRBD1. Per germline, CDR1 SNHLY and CDR2 FYNNEI. The CDR3 runs to 16 residues. Trimming at V came to 4 bases and at J to 8 bases, leaving 10 bases not matched to a gene. CDR3 nucleotides: TGTGCCAGCAGTGCTAGACAGGGGGCTATTACGGGGGAGCTGTTTTTT. Its translation: CASSARQGAITGELFF.

The rearrangement joins TRBV27 to TRBJ2-5, with a weak D call TRBD2 (6 bases). Trimming removed 6 bases at V and 5 bases at J, with 16 bases between. CDR1 is MNHEY, CDR2 SMNVEV, per germline (reference sequence). This CDR3 is built from 14 residues. The CDR3 sequence: CASSRVGGRETQYF. The DNA for the CDR3 is TGTGCCAGCAGCCGAGTTGGGGGGAGGGAGACCCAGTACTTC.

The chain has TRBV19 and TRBJ1-5; 7 bases map to TRBD1. Germline CDR1 reads LNHDA; CDR2 reads SQIVND (reference sequence). This CDR3 comprises 18 residues. Losses at the gene ends were 3 bases for V and 5 bases for J; bases not matched to a gene: 16. The CDR3 coding sequence is TGTGCCAGTAGTATTGACGGGCCAGGGGGGCTTTTGGATCAGCCCCAGCATTTT. The encoded protein is CASSIDGPGGLLDQPQHF.

This chain connects TRBV21-1 to TRBJ1-5. TRBV21-1 is a pseudogene locus. This CDR3 has 17 residues. CDR3 region: CASSKEDRDYSNQPQHF. The CDR3 DNA sequence: TGTGCCAGCAGCAAAGAAGACAGGGACTATAGCAATCAGCCCCAGCATTTT.

The V and J genes are TRBV28 and TRBJ2-7; D call uncertain. V shed 5 bases and J shed 1 base, with 9 bases lying between them. Germline CDR1 reads MDHEN; CDR2 reads SYDVKM. This CDR3 has 13 amino acids. In DNA, the CDR3 is TGTGCCAGCAGTCTGGGGATTTCCTACGAGCAGTACTTC. Protein: CASSLGISYEQYF.

The chain joins TRBV29-1 to TRBJ2-1; D unresolved. In germline, CDR1 is SQVTM, CDR2 ANQGSEA. Trimming took 0 bases from V and 11 from J, leaving 8 bases between them. The CDR3 is made up of 11 amino acids. The CDR3 coding sequence is TGCAGCGTTGAAGATCGGCCTAAGCAGTTCTTC. Translating it yields CSVEDRPKQFF.

The chain links TRBV15 to TRBJ2-3; D is ambiguous. V dropped 0 bases and J dropped 0 bases, with 10 bases sitting between them. The V gene's germline CDR1 is LNHNV and CDR2 YYDKDF (reference sequence). The CDR3 totals 16 residues. CDR3 in DNA: TGTGCCACCAGCAGAGATAAGGGCAGTAGCACAGATACGCAGTATTTT. Amino acid sequence: CATSRDKGSSTDTQYF. The entire variable domain, with the rest obtained from reference TRBV15 and TRBJ2-3, is as follows: DAMVIQNPRYQVTQFGKPVTLSCSQTLNHNVMYWYQQKSSQAPKLLFHYYDKDFNNEADTPDNFQSRRPNTSFCFLDIRSPGLGDTAMYLCATSRDKGSSTDTQYFGPGTRLTVL.

This clone has just one count. The V call is TRBV19, the J call TRBJ1-5; D is undetermined. The CDR3 covers 13 residues. The germline V gene encodes CDR1 LNHDA and CDR2 SQIVND (reference sequence). Trimming left V 7 bases short and J 4 bases short, with 11 bases between. The CDR3 region is CASTQDGNQPQHF. For the CDR3, the DNA is TGTGCCAGTACCCAGGACGGGAATCAGCCCCAGCATTTT.

The V and J genes are TRBV15 and TRBJ1-2; tentative D call: TRBD1 (6 bases). This CDR3 spans 14 amino acids. V dropped 0 bases and J dropped 4 bases, with 9 bases sitting between them. Germline CDR1 LNHNV, CDR2 YYDKDF (reference sequence). The CDR3: CATSREIGGYGYTF. The CDR3 DNA reads TGTGCCACCAGCAGAGAGATAGGGGGCTATGGCTACACCTTC.

The rearrangement links TRBV11-2 to TRBJ2-5; no definite D call. Germline CDR1 SGHAT, CDR2 FQNNGV. V lost 2 bases, J lost 6 bases, and 7 bases lay in between. CDR3 size: 12 residues. CDR3: CASSLWSQTQYF. The DNA for the CDR3 is TGTGCCAGCAGCTTATGGAGCCAGACCCAGTACTTC.

The rearrangement joins TRBV19 to TRBJ1-1, with D unclear. Germline V gene data show CDR1 as LNHDA and CDR2 as SQIVND (reference sequence). V was trimmed by 0 bases and J by 1 base, leaving 15 bases between them. CDR3 length: 17 amino acids. CDR3 sequence reads: CASSIDIHRAPNTEAFF. CDR3 in DNA: TGTGCCAGTAGTATAGATATCCATCGAGCACCGAACACTGAAGCTTTCTTT. The full variable domain, in which reference TRBV19 and TRBJ1-1 provide the parts outside the CDR3, is DGGITQSPKYLFRKEGQNVTLSCEQNLNHDAMYWYRQDPGQGLRLIYYSQIVNDFQKGDIAEGYSVSREKKESFPLTVTSAQKNPTAFYLCASSIDIHRAPNTEAFFGQGTRLTVV.

This clone appeared once. The chain joins TRBV18 to TRBJ2-3, with D unclear. This CDR3 is built from 13 residues. Germline CDR1 reads KGHSH; CDR2 reads LQKENI. V lost 7 bases and J 2 bases, leaving 10 bases between the germline ends. The CDR3 sequence: CASLGRSTDTQYF. CDR3 DNA: TGTGCCAGCTTAGGGCGGTCCACAGATACGCAGTATTTT.

The chain employs TRBV5-8 and TRBJ2-3; D may be TRBD1 (6 bases). CDR3 length equals 15 residues. From germline, CDR1 is SGHTS and CDR2 YDEGEE. V was clipped by 2 bases and J by 6 bases, with 16 bases between them. The CDR3 spells CASSFVSRGSDTQYF. The CDR3 nucleotides read TGTGCCAGCAGCTTTGTGAGCAGGGGTTCGGATACGCAGTATTTT.

This chain joins TRBV5-4 and TRBJ2-3, with TRBD2 matching 14 bases. The junction had 11 bases not matched to a gene; V was cut back by 2 bases and J by 6 bases. The CDR3 contains 18 residues. The germline gives CDR1 SGHNT, CDR2 YYREEE (reference sequence). CDR3 sequence reads: CASSLTKTSGRALDTQYF. The CDR3 DNA is TGTGCCAGCAGCTTAACCAAGACTAGCGGGAGGGCCCTGGATACGCAGTATTTT.

The genes are TRBV18 and TRBJ1-1, with D uncertain. This CDR3 comprises 15 residues. V was clipped by 2 bases and J by 4 bases, with 14 bases between them. Germline CDR1 and CDR2: KGHSH and LQKENI. CDR3 amino acids: CASSPDPLVGTEAFF. In DNA form, the CDR3 reads TGTGCCAGCTCACCAGACCCACTCGTGGGCACTGAAGCTTTCTTT.

Remarks on this clone: Other nucleotide sequences from this sample produce the same CDR3. This chain connects TRBV30 to TRBJ2-6, with D unresolved. Trimming removed 2 bases at V and 4 bases at J, with 3 bases between. This CDR3 contains 12 residues. Germline assignment: CDR1 GTSNPN and CDR2 SVGIG (reference sequence). The CDR3 DNA sequence: TGTGCCTGGAGTACGGGGGCCAACGTCCTGACTTTC. As protein: CAWSTGANVLTF.

This clone was seen a single time. The J gene is TRBJ1-2, the V gene TRBV27, with 8 bases aligning to TRBD1. Germline CDR1 is MNHEY and CDR2 is SMNVEV (reference sequence). The CDR3 sequence is 16 residues long. After removal of 5 bases from V and 4 bases from J, the junction contained 12 bases not matched to a gene. The DNA of the CDR3 is TGTGCCAGCAGTAACCTTGACAGGGGAGGTCGCTATGGCTACACCTTC. It encodes CASSNLDRGGRYGYTF.

The J gene is TRBJ2-2, the V gene TRBV5-4; 11 bases align to TRBD2. J gave up 3 bases and V 7 bases, and 11 bases lay outside the gene matches. The CDR3 runs to 17 residues. Germline CDR1 is SGHNT and CDR2 is YYREEE (reference sequence). CDR3 nucleotide sequence: TGTGCCAGCTCACTTAGCGGGAGGGCCCGGGACACCGGGGAGCTGTTTTTT. Its translation: CASSLSGRARDTGELFF.

The rearrangement links TRBV5-1 to TRBJ2-5; D could derive from TRBD1 or TRBD2 (5 bases each). Germline V gene sequence: CDR1 SGHRS, CDR2 YFSETQ. This CDR3 is built from 17 residues. The V gene lost 1 base and the J gene lost 3 bases, with 19 bases spanning the gap. The CDR3 protein is CASSLRPGPNSKETQYF. The CDR3 nucleotides read TGCGCCAGCAGCTTGCGGCCGGGACCCAACTCTAAAGAGACCCAGTACTTC.

The rearrangement joins TRBV9 to TRBJ2-1, with 8 bases lining up with TRBD2. The CDR3 contains 18 residues. Germline V gene sequence: CDR1 SGDLS, CDR2 YYNGEE. V was clipped by 0 bases and J by 0 bases; unmatched bases: 8. CDR3 protein: CASSVDGRVPVSYNEQFF. For the CDR3, the DNA is TGTGCCAGCAGCGTAGACGGGAGGGTCCCTGTCTCCTACAATGAGCAGTTCTTC. Filled out from reference TRBV9 and TRBJ2-1, the complete variable domain reads DSGVTQTPKHLITATGQRVTLRCSPRSGDLSVYWYQQSLDQGLQFLIQYYNGEERAKGNILERFSAQQFPDLHSELNLSSLELGDSALYFCASSVDGRVPVSYNEQFFGPGTRLTVL.

This rearrangement joins TRBV28 to TRBJ1-4; no firm D call. Germline CDR1 and CDR2: MDHEN and SYDVKM. This CDR3 contains 17 residues. Trimming cost V 6 bases and J 4 bases, with 21 bases left between them. CDR3 amino acids: CASSHRKRAVFNEKLFF. The CDR3 nucleotides are TGTGCCAGCAGCCATCGGAAAAGGGCAGTGTTTAATGAAAAACTGTTTTTT.

A note on this clone: A single base separates this from a much larger clone, so it may be a read error. The chain has TRBV5-1 and TRBJ2-3; unclear D gene. Germline V gives CDR1 SGHRS, CDR2 YFSETQ. CDR3 length: 11 residues. Between the trimmed V and J ends, which lost 2 bases and 5 bases, there was a span of 3 bases. CDR3 sequence (DNA): TGCGCCAGCAGCTTCGAAGATACGCAGTATTTT. It yields the protein CASSFEDTQYF.

This chain connects TRBV6-1 to TRBJ2-3, with D possibly being TRBD2 (5 bases). This CDR3 has 15 residues. Germline CDR1 and CDR2: MNHNS and SASEGT. Deletions cut 7 bases from V and 2 bases from J, with 16 bases between. CDR3 nucleotides: TGTGCCAGCAATCTCGCGGGCTCCTCCACAGATACGCAGTATTTT. It codes for CASNLAGSSTDTQYF.